One sample yielded the 20 T cell receptor beta chains listed below, sequenced in a study of blood T cells in healthy people across ages. PCR was performed a second time for about 7 to 11 cycles using a sample-barcoded 5' primer and a J-beta primer mix. TCRdb re-called the 5' RACE reads through MiXCR, storing one row per CDR3 protein. The profile covers approximately 800,000 distinct CDR3 sequences, with 20% to 30% appearing a single time and over 2.5% taken by the ten largest. This sample was shared with a second study, whose subject was T cells of mothers and their children.

Sequenced material: blood. The receptors here all came from a boy aged 5-17 years in good health.

As for this clonotype: This clone may be a read error of a much larger clone one base away. This chain links TRBV7-9 with TRBJ2-5, with D perhaps matching TRBD1 (5 bases). Germline values: CDR1 SEHNR, CDR2 FQNEAQ (reference sequence). The CDR3 contains 13 residues. V was shortened by 5 bases and J by 2 bases, with 9 bases between the two germline ends. Written as DNA, the CDR3 is TGTGCCAGCAGCCCGGACACTCAAGAGACCCAGTACTTC. It codes for CASSPDTQETQYF.

V and J are TRBV20-1 and TRBJ2-5; no reliable D call. The V gene's germline CDR1 is DFQATT and CDR2 SNEGSKA (reference sequence). The ends were cut back, 1 base at V and 5 bases at J, with 11 bases in the middle. The CDR3 extends over 13 amino acids. The CDR3 coding sequence is TGCAGTGCTAGAGGGCAAGGGATGGAGACCCAGTACTTC. Translating gives CSARGQGMETQYF.

The table lists this clonotype with a few counts. The rearrangement uses TRBV2 and TRBJ2-7, with D perhaps TRBD1 or TRBD2 (5 bases each). CDR3 size: 13 residues. V lost 7 bases and J 2 bases, leaving 12 bases between the germline ends. Germline V gene data show CDR1 as SNHLY and CDR2 as FYNNEI. CDR3 sequence: CASTRDRTYEQYF. CDR3 DNA sequence: TGTGCCAGCACCCGGGACCGAACCTACGAGCAGTACTTC.

The V gene is TRBV11-1, the J gene TRBJ2-7; possibly TRBD1 or TRBD2 for D (5 bases each). Germline V gene sequence: CDR1 SGHAT, CDR2 FQDESV (reference sequence). CDR3 size: 15 residues. V lost 5 bases and J lost 0, with 14 bases in between. The CDR3 coding sequence is TGTGCCAGCAGCGGGGGACCTACGAGCTCCTACGAGCAGTACTTC. It codes for CASSGGPTSSYEQYF.

The chain carries TRBV13 and TRBJ1-5; D is perhaps TRBD1 (6 bases). CDR1 PRHDT and CDR2 FYEKMQ come from the germline V gene (reference sequence). There are 14 residues in the CDR3. Deletions cut 6 bases from V and 0 bases from J, with 9 bases between. The CDR3 reads CASRRGGSNQPQHF. CDR3 bases: TGTGCCAGCAGAAGGGGGGGTAGCAATCAGCCCCAGCATTTT.

This clonotype was seen more than once but under ten times. The chain joins TRBV5-1 to TRBJ2-5; TRBD1 might be the D (5 bases). V lost 0 bases, J lost 7 bases, and 19 bases lay in between. Germline CDR1 is SGHRS and CDR2 is YFSETQ. The length of the CDR3 is 16 residues. The CDR3 nucleotides are TGCGCCAGCAGCTTGGCCGAAACAGGTCCAAAGAGGACCCAGTACTTC. Translating it yields CASSLAETGPKRTQYF.

This rearrangement joins TRBV11-2 to TRBJ2-7; D is unresolved. The CDR3 spans 17 residues. The germline V and J ends were trimmed by 0 bases and 4 bases, with 19 bases remaining between them. Germline lookup yields CDR1 SGHAT and CDR2 FQNNGV. For the CDR3, the DNA is TGTGCCAGCAGCTTAGAACCTCCCAGCTCCGGTTGGTACGAGCAGTACTTC. Encoded protein: CASSLEPPSSGWYEQYF.

This clonotype appeared a few times. The chain combines TRBV10-3 with TRBJ1-4; D is undetermined. The V gene's germline CDR1 is ENHRY and CDR2 SYGVKD. This CDR3 has 13 residues. With 1 base removed from V and 7 bases from J, the gap between germline ends came to 7 bases. The DNA for the CDR3 is TGTGCCATCAGTGAGTTCCGAGCTGAAAAACTGTTTTTT. It translates to CAISEFRAEKLFF.

This sequence joins TRBV28 and TRBJ1-2; 9 nucleotides align to TRBD1. This CDR3 is 17 amino acids long. Trimming removed 5 bases from V and 2 bases from J; junction bases left unmatched: 12. Germline CDR1 reads MDHEN; CDR2 reads SYDVKM. DNA of the CDR3: TGTGCCAGCAGTCCAAGGACAGGGGATTTGGGGAACTATGGCTACACCTTC. Its protein product is CASSPRTGDLGNYGYTF.

This chain joins TRBV12-3 or TRBV12-4 and TRBJ1-4; D is uncertain. Trimming left V 3 bases short and J 1 base short, with 15 bases between. This CDR3 is built from 17 residues. Here the CDR3 DNA reads TGTGCCAGCAGTTTTAGGGCAGCTCTTAAAACTAATGAAAAACTGTTTTTT. Translated: CASSFRAALKTNEKLFF.

The chain joins TRBV7-9 to TRBJ2-1; D uncertain. The last part of the DNA fits TRBJ2-5 better; the J call may be wrong. The CDR3 consists of 12 residues. The germline CDR1 and CDR2 sequences are SEHNR and FQNEAQ (reference sequence). The CDR3 reads CASSLDVVTQYF. CDR3 in DNA: TGTGCCAGCAGCTTAGATGTCGTGACCCAGTACTTC.

A note on this clonotype: This is likely a read error, given that the CDR3 carries no conserved phenylalanine or tryptophan at its end. The chain carries TRBV7-9 and TRBJ2-5; 8 bases align to TRBD1. Looked up from germline, CDR1 is SEHNR and CDR2 is FQNEAQ (reference sequence). V lost 8 bases and J lost 5; bases outside the gene matches: 4. There are 12 residues in the CDR3. CDR3 sequence reads: CASGWTGETQYS. The CDR3 DNA reads as TGTGCCAGCGGATGGACAGGGGAGACCCAGTACTCC.

This chain joins TRBV5-1 and TRBJ2-6; no clear D. Germline CDR1 SGHRS, CDR2 YFSETQ. This CDR3 contains 17 residues. V lost 0 bases to trimming and J lost 0 bases, with 10 bases between them. In nucleotides, the CDR3 is TGCGCCAGCAGCTTGGTTCATGGGTTCTCTGGGGCCAACGTCCTGACTTTC. Amino acid sequence: CASSLVHGFSGANVLTF.

The V gene is TRBV9, the J gene TRBJ2-1, with D tentatively TRBD2 (6 bases). The DNA matches TRBJ2-7 better at its end, which makes the J call doubtful. The CDR3 totals 15 residues. The germline V gene has CDR1 SGDLS and CDR2 YYNGEE. CDR3 coding DNA: TGTGCCAGCAGCGCCTTCCCGGGGAGGTCGGACGAGCAGTACTTC. Translated: CASSAFPGRSDEQYF.

The V and J genes are TRBV27 and TRBJ1-4, with D perhaps matching TRBD1 (6 bases). CDR3 length: 13 residues. Trimming removed 8 bases at V and 11 bases at J, with 18 bases between. Germline assignment: CDR1 MNHEY and CDR2 SMNVEV (reference sequence). CDR3 coding DNA: TGTGCCAGCGCACGGACAGCCAGGGAGAAACTGTTTTTT. This codes for CASARTAREKLFF. Based on the CDR3 plus reference TRBV27 and TRBJ1-4, the full variable domain is EAQVTQNPRYLITVTGKKLTVTCSQNMNHEYMSWYRQDPGLGLRQIYYSMNVEVTDKGDVPEGYKVSRKEKRNFPLILESPSPNQTSLYFCASARTAREKLFFGSGTQLSVL.

Note on this clonotype: The junction does not match germline at one end; this may be a read error. The chain employs TRBV19 and TRBJ2-5, with D possibly called TRBD1 or TRBD2 (6 bases each). In germline, CDR1 is LNHDA, CDR2 SQIVND (reference sequence). This CDR3 is built from 14 residues. The CDR3 loop reads CASSSDWGAYEQLF. CDR3 in DNA: TGTGCCAGTAGTTCCGATTGGGGGGCCTATGAGCAGCTCTTC.

The chain employs TRBV28 and TRBJ2-7, with TRBD1 matching over 8 bases. CDR1 is MDHEN and CDR2 is SYDVKM in the germline V gene. CDR3 length equals 16 residues. V shed 3 bases, J shed 0 bases, and the junction held 7 bases outside the gene matches. CDR3 sequence reads: CASSFARTGSSYEQYF. DNA of the CDR3: TGTGCCAGCAGTTTCGCCCGGACAGGGAGCTCCTACGAGCAGTACTTC.

The rearrangement joins TRBV13 to TRBJ2-7; 12 bases map to TRBD2. The length of the CDR3 is 15 residues. Germline V gives CDR1 PRHDT, CDR2 FYEKMQ (reference sequence). The junction had 5 bases not matched to a gene; V was cut back by 5 bases and J by 3 bases. The DNA of the CDR3 is TGTGCCAGCAGCGTCGGACTAGCGGGGATCTACGAGCAGTACTTC. Its protein product is CASSVGLAGIYEQYF. Together with reference TRBV13 and TRBJ2-7, the CDR3 gives the full variable domain: AAGVIQSPRHLIKEKRETATLKCYPIPRHDTVYWYQQGPGQDPQFLISFYEKMQSDKGSIPDRFSAQQFSDYHSELNMSSLELGDSALYFCASSVGLAGIYEQYFGPGTRLTVT.

V and J are TRBV5-1 and TRBJ2-1; D unclear. Germline V lookup: CDR1 SGHRS, CDR2 YFSETQ. V lost 0 bases to trimming and J lost 8 bases, with 21 bases between them. The CDR3 loop spans 17 amino acids. CDR3 sequence: CASSLEDAASWGDEQFF. The CDR3 region has the DNA TGCGCCAGCAGCTTGGAAGATGCAGCCTCCTGGGGTGATGAGCAGTTCTTC.

The chain combines TRBV2 with TRBJ2-1, with TRBD2 identical over 9 bases. In germline, CDR1 is SNHLY, CDR2 FYNNEI. V shed 5 bases and J 1 base; nucleotides not matched to a gene: 9. This CDR3 is 17 amino acids long. CDR3 nucleotide sequence: TGTGCCAGCAGTCGAACGATAGCGGGGGTATCCTACAATGAGCAGTTCTTC. It codes for CASSRTIAGVSYNEQFF.